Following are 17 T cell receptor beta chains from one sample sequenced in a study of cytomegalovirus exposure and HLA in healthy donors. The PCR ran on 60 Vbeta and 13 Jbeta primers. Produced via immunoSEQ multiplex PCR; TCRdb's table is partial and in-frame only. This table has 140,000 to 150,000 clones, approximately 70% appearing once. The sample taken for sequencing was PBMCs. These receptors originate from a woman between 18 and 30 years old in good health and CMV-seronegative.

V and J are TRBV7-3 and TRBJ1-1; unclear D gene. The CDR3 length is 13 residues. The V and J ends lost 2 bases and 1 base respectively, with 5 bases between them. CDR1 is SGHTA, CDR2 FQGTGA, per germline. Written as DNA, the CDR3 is TGTGCCAGCAGCTTAGAACAGAACACTGAAGCTTTCTTT. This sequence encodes CASSLEQNTEAFF.

The CDR3 region has the DNA TGTGCCAGCAGCTTCGACAGCCAAGAGACCCAGTACTTC. It encodes CASSFDSQETQYF. The chain carries TRBV7-3 and TRBJ2-5; D might be TRBD1 (5 bases). The CDR3 sequence is 13 residues long. Germline V gene lookup returns CDR1 SGHTA and CDR2 FQGTGA. Trimming pared 3 bases from V and 1 base from J, leaving 6 bases between.

The CDR3 spells CASSQSQPRYSNQPQHF. The CDR3 bases are TGTGCCAGCAGCCAATCACAGCCAAGATATAGCAATCAGCCCCAGCATTTT. The rearrangement uses TRBV4-2 and TRBJ1-5; D is unclear. Germline values: CDR1 LGHNA, CDR2 YNFKEQ. V dropped 2 bases and J dropped 0 bases, with 14 bases sitting between them. The CDR3 is 17 amino acids.

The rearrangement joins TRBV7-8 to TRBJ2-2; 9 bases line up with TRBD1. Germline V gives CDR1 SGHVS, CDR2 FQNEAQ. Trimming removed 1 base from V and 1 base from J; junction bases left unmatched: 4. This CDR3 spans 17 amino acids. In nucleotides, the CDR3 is TGTGCCAGCAGCTTAGGCCCGGGACAGGGGAACACCGGGGAGCTGTTTTTT. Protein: CASSLGPGQGNTGELFF.

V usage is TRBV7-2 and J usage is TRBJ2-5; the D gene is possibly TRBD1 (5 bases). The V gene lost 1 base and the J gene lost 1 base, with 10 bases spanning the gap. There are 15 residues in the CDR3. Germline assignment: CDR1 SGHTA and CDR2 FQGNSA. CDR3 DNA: TGTGCCAGCAGCTTAGGGGGCTCGTTCCAAGAGACCCAGTACTTC. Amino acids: CASSLGGSFQETQYF. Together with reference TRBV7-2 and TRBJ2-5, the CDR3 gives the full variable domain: GAGVSQSPSNKVTEKGKDVELRCDPISGHTALYWYRQSLGQGLEFLIYFQGNSAPDKSGLPSDRFSAERTGGSVSTLTIQRTQQEDSAVYLCASSLGGSFQETQYFGPGTRLLVL.

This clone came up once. The CDR3: CASSLEGTRSYEQYF. As DNA, the CDR3 is TGCGCCAGCAGCCTGGAGGGAACTCGCTCCTACGAGCAGTACTTC. The rearrangement joins TRBV4-1 to TRBJ2-7; weak D call: TRBD2 (6 bases). The length of the CDR3 is 15 residues. V shed 4 bases and J shed 0 bases, with 13 bases lying between them. The germline V gene encodes CDR1 MGHRA and CDR2 YSYEKL.

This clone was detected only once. CDR3 bases: TGTGCCAGCAGTGTTCTAACTTCTAGCTATGGCTACACCTTC. Residues: CASSVLTSSYGYTF. V usage is TRBV25-1 and J usage is TRBJ1-2; the D is unclear. The ends were cut back, 4 bases at V and 4 bases at J, with 13 bases in the middle. The germline V gene has CDR1 MGHDK and CDR2 SYGVNS. The CDR3 runs 14 residues.

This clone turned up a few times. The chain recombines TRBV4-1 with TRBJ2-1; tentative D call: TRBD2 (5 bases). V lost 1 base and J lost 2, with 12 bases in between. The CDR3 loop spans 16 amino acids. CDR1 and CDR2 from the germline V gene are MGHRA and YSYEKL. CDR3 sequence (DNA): TGCGCCAGCAGCCAAGCGATCCGGGGAACCTACAATGAGCAGTTCTTC. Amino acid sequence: CASSQAIRGTYNEQFF.

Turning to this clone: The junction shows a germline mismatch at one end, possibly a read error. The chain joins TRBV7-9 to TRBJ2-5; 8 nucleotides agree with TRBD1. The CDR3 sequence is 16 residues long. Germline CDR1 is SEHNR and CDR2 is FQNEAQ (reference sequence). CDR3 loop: CSSSVSRTGRTETQYF. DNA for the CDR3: TGTTCCAGCAGCGTCTCTCGGACAGGGCGTACGGAGACCCAGTACTTC.

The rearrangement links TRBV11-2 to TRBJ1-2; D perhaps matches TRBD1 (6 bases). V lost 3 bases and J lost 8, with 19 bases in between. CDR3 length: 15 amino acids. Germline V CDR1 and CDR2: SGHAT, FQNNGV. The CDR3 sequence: CASSFTRGGQGGYTF. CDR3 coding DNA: TGTGCCAGCAGCTTCACCCGGGGGGGGCAGGGGGGCTACACCTTC.

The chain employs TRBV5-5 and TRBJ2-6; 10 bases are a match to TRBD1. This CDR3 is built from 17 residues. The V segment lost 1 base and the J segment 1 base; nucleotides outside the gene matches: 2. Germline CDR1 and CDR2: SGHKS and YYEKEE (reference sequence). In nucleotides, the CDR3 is TGTGCCAGCAGCTTGAGACAGGGGGCTTCTGGGGCCAACGTCCTGACTTTC. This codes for CASSLRQGASGANVLTF.

Written as DNA, the CDR3 is TGTGCCAGCAGCGCAGGAGGGGGGGAAAATCAGCCCCAGCATTTT. Amino acid sequence: CASSAGGGENQPQHF. The rearrangement joins TRBV9 to TRBJ1-5; the D gene is possibly TRBD1 (6 bases). The CDR3 covers 15 residues. Germline V gene lookup returns CDR1 SGDLS and CDR2 YYNGEE. Trimming left V 3 bases short and J 4 bases short, with 14 bases between.

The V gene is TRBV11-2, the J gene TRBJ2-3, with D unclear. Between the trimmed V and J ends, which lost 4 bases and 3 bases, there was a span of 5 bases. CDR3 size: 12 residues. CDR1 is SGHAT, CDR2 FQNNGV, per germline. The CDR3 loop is CASSWRTDTQYF. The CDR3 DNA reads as TGTGCCAGCAGCTGGAGAACAGATACGCAGTATTTT.

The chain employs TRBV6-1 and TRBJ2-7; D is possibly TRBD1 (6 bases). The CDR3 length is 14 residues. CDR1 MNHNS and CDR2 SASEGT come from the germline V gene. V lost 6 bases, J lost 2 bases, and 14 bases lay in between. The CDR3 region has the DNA TGTGCCAGCAGGAGCACGGGACAACCCTACGAGCAGTACGTC. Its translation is CASRSTGQPYEQYV.

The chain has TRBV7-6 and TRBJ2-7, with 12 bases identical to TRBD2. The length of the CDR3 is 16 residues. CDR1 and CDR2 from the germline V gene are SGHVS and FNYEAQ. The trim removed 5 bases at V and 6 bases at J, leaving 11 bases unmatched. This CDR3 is CASSPSPGGLAGEQYV. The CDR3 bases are TGTGCCAGCAGCCCCTCCCCCGGGGGACTAGCGGGCGAGCAGTACGTC.

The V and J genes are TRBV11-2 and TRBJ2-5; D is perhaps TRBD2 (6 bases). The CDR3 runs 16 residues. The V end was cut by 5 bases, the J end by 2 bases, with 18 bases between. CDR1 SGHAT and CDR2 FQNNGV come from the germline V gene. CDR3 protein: CASSLLGGAAQETQYF. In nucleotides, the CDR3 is TGTGCCAGCAGCCTACTCGGGGGTGCAGCACAAGAGACCCAGTACTTC.

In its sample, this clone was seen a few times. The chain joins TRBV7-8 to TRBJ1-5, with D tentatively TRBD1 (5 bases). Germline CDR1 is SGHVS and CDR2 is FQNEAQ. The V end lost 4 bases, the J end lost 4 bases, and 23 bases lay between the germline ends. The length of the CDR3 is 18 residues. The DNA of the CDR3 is TGTGCCAGCAGCTCCCGAGCGCGGGGCGAGGGGATAAATCAGCCCCAGCATTTT. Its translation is CASSSRARGEGINQPQHF.